The 9 T cell receptor beta chains reported below all come from one sample, sequenced in a study of control samples from healthy donors and cancer patients. The protocol was immunoSEQ multiplex PCR, while the TCRdb copy is restricted to in-frame clones and leaves out a portion. The sample includes 160,000 or so clones, 96% of them seen just once. Sequenced: blood. Source of these receptors: a woman aged 25 to 39 in good health.

V is TRBV13 and J is TRBJ2-1, with 8 bases aligning to TRBD2. The germline V gene has CDR1 PRHDT and CDR2 FYEKMQ (reference sequence). The CDR3 has 15 amino acids. V trimming: 7 bases; J trimming: 5 bases; junction bases outside the gene matches: 10. CDR3 nucleotides: TGTGCCAGCACCCCCCTAAAGCGGGGGAACAATGAGCAGTTCTTC. This encodes CASTPLKRGNNEQFF. The full variable domain, with the rest looked up from reference TRBV13 and TRBJ2-1, is AAGVIQSPRHLIKEKRETATLKCYPIPRHDTVYWYQQGPGQDPQFLISFYEKMQSDKGSIPDRFSAQQFSDYHSELNMSSLELGDSALYFCASTPLKRGNNEQFFGPGTRLTVL.

V gene TRBV6-5 combines with J gene TRBJ2-1; TRBD2 agrees at 11 bases. Per the germline V gene, CDR1 is MNHEY and CDR2 is SVGAGI. This CDR3 is 14 amino acids long. V lost 6 bases and J lost 10; bases outside the gene matches: 8. The CDR3 nucleotides are TGTGCCAGCAGGGCACTAGCGGGAGAAAAGGAGCAGTTCTTC. Translating gives CASRALAGEKEQFF.

The J gene is TRBJ2-5, the V gene TRBV27; no reliable D call. Germline CDR1 is MNHEY and CDR2 is SMNVEV (reference sequence). CDR3 length: 14 residues. V was pared by 6 bases and J by 5 bases, with 16 bases between. Here the CDR3 reads CASRPHEGWETQYF. CDR3 DNA sequence: TGTGCCAGCAGGCCCCATGAAGGGTGGGAGACCCAGTACTTC.

V and J are TRBV6-5 and TRBJ1-5; D is unclear. Germline V lookup: CDR1 MNHEY, CDR2 SVGAGI. This CDR3 contains 15 residues. V was shortened by 5 bases and J by 0 bases, with 11 bases between the two germline ends. In nucleotides, the CDR3 is TGTGCCAGCAGTCCCGGGTGGGGTAGCAATCAGCCCCAGCATTTT. Translating gives CASSPGWGSNQPQHF.

This sequence joins TRBV6-5 and TRBJ1-3; D uncertain. V was trimmed by 0 bases and J by 4 bases, leaving 10 bases between them. This CDR3 contains 15 residues. Looked up from germline, CDR1 is MNHEY and CDR2 is SVGAGI. Here the CDR3 DNA reads TGTGCCAGCAGTTACTCGCACACTAAGGGAAACACCATATATTTT. It translates to CASSYSHTKGNTIYF.

The chain recombines TRBV7-2 with TRBJ1-3; D is undetermined. The germline V and J ends were trimmed by 5 bases and 1 base, with 15 bases remaining between them. Germline loops: CDR1 SGHTA, CDR2 FQGNSA. CDR3 length: 16 residues. As DNA, the CDR3 is TGTGCCAGCAGCGACCTCAGGATGGGGTCTGGAAACACCATATATTTT. Its protein is CASSDLRMGSGNTIYF.

The chain carries TRBV7-4 and TRBJ1-6; weak D call: TRBD1 (5 bases). V shed 5 bases and J shed 5 bases, with 16 bases lying between them. Germline V gives CDR1 SGHVT, CDR2 SQSDAQ. This CDR3 is 16 amino acids long. In DNA form, the CDR3 reads TGTGCCAGCAGCCCCGGGGGGGTTGTAGATAATTCACCCCTCCACTTT. Its translation is CASSPGGVVDNSPLHF.

J is TRBJ2-3 and V is TRBV20-1; the D is unclear. The CDR3 is made up of 13 amino acids. Germline lookup yields CDR1 DFQATT and CDR2 SNEGSKA (reference sequence). Trimming left V 5 bases short and J 4 bases short, with 13 bases between. The CDR3 sequence is CSAGAQPADTQYF. Written as DNA, the CDR3 is TGCAGTGCTGGTGCGCAGCCCGCAGATACGCAGTATTTT.

The rearrangement links TRBV5-1 to TRBJ2-7, with D possibly matching TRBD2 (6 bases). V shed 0 bases and J shed 3 bases, with 10 bases lying between them. The germline gives CDR1 SGHRS, CDR2 YFSETQ. The CDR3 covers 14 residues. For the CDR3, the DNA is TGCGCCAGCAGCTTGGTTGGAGGGGTCTACGAGCAGTACTTC. Translating it yields CASSLVGGVYEQYF.